One sample yielded the 14 T cell receptor beta chains listed below, sequenced in a study of T cell responses to AZD1222 COVID-19 vaccine. Method: immunoSEQ multiplex PCR; TCRdb's copy keeps in-frame clones and lacks some. The sample shows 150,000 or so clones, over 75% of them seen only once. The sequencing used peripheral blood, collected on day 0 of AZD1222 vaccination. These receptors were collected from an adult in good health.

The V call is TRBV11-2, the J call TRBJ2-7, with D perhaps matching TRBD2 (6 bases). Looked up from germline, CDR1 is SGHAT and CDR2 is FQNNGV. The CDR3 is 15 residues long. The V and J ends lost 6 bases and 2 bases respectively, with 17 bases between them. The CDR3 here is CASRGLTSTPYEQYF. The CDR3, as DNA: TGTGCCAGCAGAGGCCTCACTAGCACACCCTACGAGCAGTACTTC.

V gene TRBV27 combines with J gene TRBJ1-5; D is perhaps TRBD1 (5 bases). This CDR3 has 13 residues. Germline CDR1 is MNHEY and CDR2 is SMNVEV (reference sequence). The V and J ends lost 4 bases and 4 bases respectively, with 8 bases between them. Here the CDR3 reads CASSWGLNQPQHF. CDR3 nucleotides: TGTGCCAGCAGTTGGGGCCTAAATCAGCCCCAGCATTTT.

The CDR3 sequence is CASSWTVSFTDTQYF. The CDR3, as DNA: TGTGCCAGCAGCTGGACAGTCTCCTTCACAGATACGCAGTATTTT. The V gene is TRBV7-3, the J gene TRBJ2-3; D perhaps matches TRBD1 (6 bases). The CDR3 length is 15 residues. V was trimmed by 4 bases and J by 2 bases, leaving 13 bases between them. Germline V gives CDR1 SGHTA, CDR2 FQGTGA.

The chain is built from TRBV29-1 and TRBJ2-2; possible D gene TRBD2, 6 bases. V lost 3 bases and J lost 5, with 10 bases in between. Per the germline V gene, CDR1 is SQVTM and CDR2 is ANQGSEA. The CDR3 spans 13 residues. The CDR3 protein is CSVDPGRTGELFF. The CDR3 nucleotides are TGCAGCGTTGACCCAGGGAGGACCGGGGAGCTGTTTTTT.

The chain is built from TRBV19 and TRBJ1-5, with D perhaps matching TRBD1 (5 bases). V was trimmed by 9 bases and J by 1 base, leaving 16 bases between them. The CDR3 loop spans 15 amino acids. The germline V gene encodes CDR1 LNHDA and CDR2 SQIVND (reference sequence). Here the CDR3 reads CASQYAGGSNQPQHF. The CDR3 DNA sequence: TGTGCCAGCCAGTATGCGGGGGGAAGCAATCAGCCCCAGCATTTT.

V usage is TRBV7-8 and J usage is TRBJ1-2, with 7 bases matching TRBD1. From germline, CDR1 is SGHVS and CDR2 FQNEAQ. The CDR3 totals 13 residues. J was trimmed by 7 bases and V by 4 bases; bases with no gene match: 6. CDR3 sequence (DNA): TGTGCCAGCAGCTACCGGACAGGCAGTGGCTACACCTTC. This encodes CASSYRTGSGYTF.

This rearrangement joins TRBV6-1 to TRBJ2-7; a possible D gene is TRBD1 (5 bases). The CDR3 extends over 13 amino acids. With 2 bases removed from V and 3 bases from J, the gap between germline ends came to 8 bases. The germline V gene encodes CDR1 MNHNS and CDR2 SASEGT. CDR3 loop: CASSETRDYEQYF. The CDR3 nucleotides read TGTGCCAGCAGTGAAACCAGGGACTACGAGCAGTACTTC.

This chain links TRBV19 with TRBJ2-2, with D perhaps TRBD2 (6 bases). V was pared by 8 bases and J by 2 bases, with 9 bases between. Germline V gives CDR1 LNHDA, CDR2 SQIVND (reference sequence). This CDR3 comprises 13 residues. The CDR3 protein is CASFGTNTGELFF. The CDR3 coding sequence is TGTGCCAGTTTCGGGACTAACACCGGGGAGCTGTTTTTT.

The CDR3 sequence: CASSTRDGWNTEAFF. The CDR3 region has the DNA TGTGCCAGCAGCACACGGGACGGCTGGAACACTGAAGCTTTCTTT. V is TRBV6-5 and J is TRBJ1-1; possible D gene TRBD1, 5 bases. Per germline, CDR1 MNHEY and CDR2 SVGAGI. The CDR3 extends over 15 amino acids. Trimming removed 6 bases at V and 1 base at J, with 15 bases between.

This rearrangement joins TRBV19 to TRBJ1-4; no reliable D call. V was pared by 9 bases and J by 0 bases, with 14 bases between. CDR1 is LNHDA and CDR2 is SQIVND in the germline V gene (reference sequence). The CDR3 totals 15 residues. The chain's CDR3 is CASQMKTATNEKLFF. CDR3 nucleotides: TGTGCCAGCCAGATGAAGACTGCAACTAATGAAAAACTGTTTTTT.

V is TRBV3-1 (or the pseudogene TRBV3-2) and J is TRBJ2-1; 7 bases are a match to TRBD2. The CDR3 length is 18 residues. The V gene end was trimmed by 0 bases and the J gene end by 4 bases; junction bases not matched to a gene: 12. Germline lookup yields CDR1 LGHDT and CDR2 YNNKEL (reference sequence). CDR3 loop: CASSQDRRRGGFYNEQFF. For the CDR3, the DNA is TGTGCCAGCAGCCAAGATCGAAGGCGCGGGGGATTTTACAATGAGCAGTTCTTC.

The chain is built from TRBV3-1 (or the pseudogene TRBV3-2) and TRBJ2-3, with 7 nucleotides matching TRBD2. The CDR3 has 16 amino acids. Per germline, CDR1 LGHDT and CDR2 YNNKEL (reference sequence). V gave up 2 bases and J gave up 2 bases; unmatched junction bases: 7. The CDR3 loop reads CASSQLAGEPTDTQYF. The CDR3 region has the DNA TGTGCCAGCAGCCAACTTGCGGGGGAGCCCACAGATACGCAGTATTTT.

The V and J genes are TRBV11-2 and TRBJ1-1; no reliable D call. The V gene's germline CDR1 is SGHAT and CDR2 FQNNGV. This CDR3 contains 13 residues. The ends were cut back, 5 bases at V and 4 bases at J, with 11 bases in the middle. This chain's CDR3 is CASSQEIGTEAFF. CDR3 nucleotide sequence: TGTGCCAGCAGCCAAGAAATTGGCACTGAAGCTTTCTTT.

The gene calls are TRBV5-1 and TRBJ1-4, with a possible D match to TRBD1 (6 bases). Trimming stripped 7 bases from V and 6 bases from J, with 16 bases between. This CDR3 is 14 amino acids long. Germline V gives CDR1 SGHRS, CDR2 YFSETQ. The CDR3 loop is CASSGGGGDEKLFF. CDR3 sequence (DNA): TGCGCCAGCTCCGGGGGAGGGGGAGATGAAAAACTGTTTTTT.